This T cell receptor (beta chain) was sequenced for a study of blood T cell repertoires in COVID-19. Study details: Both acute and convalescent COVID-19 samples were obtained from the United States, Italy and Spain. The analysed material was cDNA or gDNA that came from T cells, B-cell-depleted T cells, or PBMCs.

The CDR3 runs to 14 residues. V was trimmed by 0 bases and J by 4 bases, leaving 9 bases between them. Per the germline V gene, CDR1 is MNHEY and CDR2 is SVGEGT. Here immunoSEQ multiplex PCR was the method, and the copy in TCRdb shows in-frame clones only, minus some. Among around 68,000 clones, approximately 93% were seen once, and the ten largest hold 2.9%. This TCR came from a man between 65 and 85 years old with active COVID-19. The sample comprised peripheral blood. This rearrangement joins TRBV6-2 or TRBV6-3 to TRBJ1-2; no clear D. The CDR3 loop reads CASSYSNSFYGYTF. The CDR3 DNA follows: TGTGCCAGCAGTTACTCGAACAGTTTCTATGGCTACACCTTC.